This TCR beta chain was sequenced for a study of blood T cells in healthy people across ages. The study, taken as a whole, reports: PBMC samples, being unsorted, prevented any conclusive comparison of naive and antigen-experienced cells.

For the second PCR, which ran for about 7 to 12 cycles, a sample-barcoded 5' primer and a J-beta primer mix were used. MiXCR, run by TCRdb on the 5' RACE reads, gives a single entry per CDR3 protein. The sample has 650,000 to 950,000 distinct CDR3 sequences, around 43% seen once; the top ten hold about 21%. Trimming took off 3 bases at V and 4 bases at J, with 16 bases between the two ends. This CDR3 has 15 residues. CDR1 is SGDLS and CDR2 is YYNGEE in the germline V gene. This clonotype was counted only a few times. Its antigen is unidentified. The chain links TRBV9 to TRBJ1-2, with unresolved D. The specimen was blood. The source of this sequence is a man aged 55 to 70 in good health. CDR3 in amino acids: CASSESSRALYGYTF. The CDR3 region has the DNA TGTGCCAGCAGCGAGTCGAGCCGGGCCCTCTATGGCTACACCTTC.